This TCR beta chain was obtained from a study of cytotoxic CD8 clonotypes in ibrutinib-treated CLL. Study background: Treatment had run for a median 12 months, range 6 to 36, when response samples were taken.

Comment on this clone: Its cognate antigen is unknown. Distinct nucleotide sequences in the sample also encode this CDR3.

Targeted sequencing depth ranged from 1 in 200,000 to 1 in 1 million T cells. Here immunoSEQ multiplex PCR was the method, and the copy in TCRdb shows in-frame clones only, minus some. The table has some 200,000 clones, 55% to 85% seen once; the top ten hold roughly 12%. J gave up 5 bases and V 3 bases, and 7 bases lay outside the gene matches. The V gene's germline CDR1 is MDHEN and CDR2 SYDVKM. The CDR3 contains 17 residues. Study-wide results and caveats: Higher clonality was seen at ibrutinib response and a return toward baseline at progression. Public clonotypes were rare and shrank or held steady on treatment.

The TCR comes from a human donor with chronic lymphocytic leukemia. The chain employs TRBV28 and TRBJ2-5, with 15 bases matching TRBD2. Sample: PBMCs, taken after 24 months of ibrutinib treatment. Written as DNA, the CDR3 is TGTGCCAGCAGTTTGAGGACTAGCGGGAGGGCGCGGGAGACCCAGTACTTC. Translating gives CASSLRTSGRARETQYF.